The clone carrying this T cell receptor (beta chain) was counted ten times or more. Its specificity is unknown. The protocol attached unique molecular identifiers to individual cDNA molecules. TCRdb independently ran MiXCR on the 5' RACE reads; one entry per CDR3 protein. The table has about 77,000 distinct CDR3 sequences, about 9.6% seen once; the top ten hold 4.5% to 5%. Trimming took off 3 bases at V and 3 bases at J, with 10 bases between the two ends. This CDR3 contains 14 residues. CDR1 and CDR2 (germline): SNHLY, FYNNEI. The data stem from a study of early T cells in non-severe SARS-CoV-2 infection. Study background: Sequencing of unsorted whole blood was done on bulk RNA, leaving chains unpaired. Points from the study as a whole: Database matching using VDJdb favored anti-spike CD8 responses, with private and CD4 specificities left missing.

Sequenced material: whole blood. V usage is TRBV2 and J usage is TRBJ2-3; D remains unclear. The receptor comes from an adult who was a healthcare worker with PCR-confirmed SARS-CoV-2 infection or an uninfected control (not recorded which). Here the CDR3 DNA reads TGTGCCAGCAGTGATCGGCTTGGTACAGATACGCAGTATTTT. This sequence encodes CASSDRLGTDTQYF.